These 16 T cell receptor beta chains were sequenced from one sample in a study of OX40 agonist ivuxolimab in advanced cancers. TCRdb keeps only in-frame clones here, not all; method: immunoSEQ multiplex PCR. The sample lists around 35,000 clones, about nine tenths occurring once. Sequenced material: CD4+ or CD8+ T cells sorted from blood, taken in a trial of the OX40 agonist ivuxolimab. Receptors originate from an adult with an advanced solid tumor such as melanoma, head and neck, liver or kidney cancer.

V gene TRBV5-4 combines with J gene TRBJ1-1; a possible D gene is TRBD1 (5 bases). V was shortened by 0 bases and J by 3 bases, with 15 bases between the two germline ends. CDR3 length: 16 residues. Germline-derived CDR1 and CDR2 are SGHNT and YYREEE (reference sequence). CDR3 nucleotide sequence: TGTGCCAGCAGCTTGGCAGGGAGGGTTGGGTACACTGAAGCTTTCTTT. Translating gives CASSLAGRVGYTEAFF.

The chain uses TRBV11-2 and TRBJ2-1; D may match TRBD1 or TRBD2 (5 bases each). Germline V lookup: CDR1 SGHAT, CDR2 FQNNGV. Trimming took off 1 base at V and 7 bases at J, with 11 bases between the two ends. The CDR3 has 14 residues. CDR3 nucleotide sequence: TGTGCCAGCAGCTTAGCGACAGAGCGGAATGAGCAGTTCTTC. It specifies CASSLATERNEQFF.

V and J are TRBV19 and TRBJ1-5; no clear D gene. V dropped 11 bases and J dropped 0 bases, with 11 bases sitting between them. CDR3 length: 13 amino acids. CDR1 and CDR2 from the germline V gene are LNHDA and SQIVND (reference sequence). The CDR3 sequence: CASRAYSNQPQHF. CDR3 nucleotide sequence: TGTGCCTCGAGAGCTTATAGCAATCAGCCCCAGCATTTT. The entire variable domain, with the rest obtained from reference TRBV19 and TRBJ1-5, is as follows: DGGITQSPKYLFRKEGQNVTLSCEQNLNHDAMYWYRQDPGQGLRLIYYSQIVNDFQKGDIAEGYSVSREKKESFPLTVTSAQKNPTAFYLCASRAYSNQPQHFGDGTRLSIL.

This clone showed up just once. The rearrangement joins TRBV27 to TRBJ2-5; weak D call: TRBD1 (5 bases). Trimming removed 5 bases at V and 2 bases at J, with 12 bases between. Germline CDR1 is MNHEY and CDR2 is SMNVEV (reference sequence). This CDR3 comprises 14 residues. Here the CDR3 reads CASSKDRSQETQYF. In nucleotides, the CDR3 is TGTGCCAGCAGTAAAGACAGATCTCAAGAGACCCAGTACTTC.

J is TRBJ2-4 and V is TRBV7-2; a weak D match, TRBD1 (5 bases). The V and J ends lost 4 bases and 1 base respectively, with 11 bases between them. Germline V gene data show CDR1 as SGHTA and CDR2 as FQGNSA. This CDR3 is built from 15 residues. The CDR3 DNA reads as TGTGCCAGCAGCTCAGGGCGTGGGGCCAAAAACATTCAGTACTTC. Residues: CASSSGRGAKNIQYF. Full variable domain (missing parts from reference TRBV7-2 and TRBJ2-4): GAGVSQSPSNKVTEKGKDVELRCDPISGHTALYWYRQSLGQGLEFLIYFQGNSAPDKSGLPSDRFSAERTGGSVSTLTIQRTQQEDSAVYLCASSSGRGAKNIQYFGAGTRLSVL.

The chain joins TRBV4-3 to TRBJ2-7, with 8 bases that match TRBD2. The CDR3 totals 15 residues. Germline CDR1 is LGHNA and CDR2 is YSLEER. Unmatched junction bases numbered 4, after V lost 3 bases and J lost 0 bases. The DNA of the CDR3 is TGCGCCAGCAGCCACTTAGCGGGATTCTCCTACGAGCAGTACTTC. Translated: CASSHLAGFSYEQYF.

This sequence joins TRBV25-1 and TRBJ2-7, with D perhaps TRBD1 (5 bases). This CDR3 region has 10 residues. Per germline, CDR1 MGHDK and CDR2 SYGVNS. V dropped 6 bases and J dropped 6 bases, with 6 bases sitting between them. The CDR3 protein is CASRGLEQYF. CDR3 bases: TGTGCCAGCAGGGGGCTCGAGCAGTACTTC.

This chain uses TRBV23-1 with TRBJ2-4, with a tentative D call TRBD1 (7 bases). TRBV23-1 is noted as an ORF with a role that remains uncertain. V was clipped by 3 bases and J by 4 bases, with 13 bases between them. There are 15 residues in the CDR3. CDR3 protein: CASSHGGGLKNIQYF. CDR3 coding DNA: TGCGCCAGCAGTCACGGAGGGGGCTTAAAAAACATTCAGTACTTC.

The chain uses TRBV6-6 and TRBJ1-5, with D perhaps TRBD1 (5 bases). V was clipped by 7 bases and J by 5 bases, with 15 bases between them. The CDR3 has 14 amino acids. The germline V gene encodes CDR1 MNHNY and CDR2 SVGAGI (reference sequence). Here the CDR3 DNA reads TGTGCCAGCATCCGCGGGGGGGGGTATCAGCCCCAGCATTTT. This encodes CASIRGGGYQPQHF.

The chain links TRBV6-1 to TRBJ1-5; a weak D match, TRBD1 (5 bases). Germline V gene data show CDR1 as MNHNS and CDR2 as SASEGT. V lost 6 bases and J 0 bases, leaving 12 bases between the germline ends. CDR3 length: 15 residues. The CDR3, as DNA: TGTGCCAGCAGCTTTGACAGAAATAGCAATCAGCCCCAGCATTTT. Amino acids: CASSFDRNSNQPQHF.

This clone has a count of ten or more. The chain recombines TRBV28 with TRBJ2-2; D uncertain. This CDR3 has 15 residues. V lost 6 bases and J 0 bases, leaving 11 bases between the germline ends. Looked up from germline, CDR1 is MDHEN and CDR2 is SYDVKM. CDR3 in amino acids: CASRIPGSNTGELFF. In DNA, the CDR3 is TGTGCCAGCAGGATCCCTGGTTCGAACACCGGGGAGCTGTTTTTT.

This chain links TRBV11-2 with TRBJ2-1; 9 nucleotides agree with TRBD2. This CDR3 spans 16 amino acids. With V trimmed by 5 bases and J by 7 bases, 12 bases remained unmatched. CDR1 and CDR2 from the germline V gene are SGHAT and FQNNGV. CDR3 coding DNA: TGTGCCAGCAGCCCCTTGCGGGAGGGCAGAAATAATGAGCAGTTCTTC. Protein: CASSPLREGRNNEQFF. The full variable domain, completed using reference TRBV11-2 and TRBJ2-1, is EAGVAQSPRYKIIEKRQSVAFWCNPISGHATLYWYQQILGQGPKLLIQFQNNGVVDDSQLPKDRFSAERLKGVDSTLKIQPAKLEDSAVYLCASSPLREGRNNEQFFGPGTRLTVL.

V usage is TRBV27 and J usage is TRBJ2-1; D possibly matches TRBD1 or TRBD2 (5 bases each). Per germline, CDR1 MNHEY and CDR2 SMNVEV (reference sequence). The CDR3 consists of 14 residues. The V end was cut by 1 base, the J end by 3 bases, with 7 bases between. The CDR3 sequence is CASSLWGSYNEQFF. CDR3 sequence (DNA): TGTGCCAGCAGTTTATGGGGGAGCTACAATGAGCAGTTCTTC.

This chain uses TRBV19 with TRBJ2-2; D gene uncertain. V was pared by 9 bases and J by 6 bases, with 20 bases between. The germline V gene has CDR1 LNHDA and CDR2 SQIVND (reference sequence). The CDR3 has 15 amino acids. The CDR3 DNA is TGTGCCAGCAATAACGGCCTAGACGAAGCCGGGGAGCTGTTTTTT. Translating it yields CASNNGLDEAGELFF. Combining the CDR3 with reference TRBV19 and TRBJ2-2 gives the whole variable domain DGGITQSPKYLFRKEGQNVTLSCEQNLNHDAMYWYRQDPGQGLRLIYYSQIVNDFQKGDIAEGYSVSREKKESFPLTVTSAQKNPTAFYLCASNNGLDEAGELFFGEGSRLTVL.

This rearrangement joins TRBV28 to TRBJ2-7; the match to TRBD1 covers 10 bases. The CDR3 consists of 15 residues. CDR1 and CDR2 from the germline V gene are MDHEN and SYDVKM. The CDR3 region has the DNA TGTGCACACCAAACCGGGACAGGGGAACCCTACGAGCAGTACTTC. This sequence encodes CAHQTGTGEPYEQYF. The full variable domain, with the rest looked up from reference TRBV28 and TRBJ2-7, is DVKVTQSSRYLVKRTGEKVFLECVQDMDHENMFWYRQDPGLGLRLIYFSYDVKMKEKGDIPEGYSVSREKKERFSLILESASTNQTSMYLCAHQTGTGEPYEQYFGPGTRLTVT.

CDR3 nucleotides: TGTGCCAGCAGTTTATACCCGGGACAGGGCTACAATGAGCAGTTCTTC. Translated: CASSLYPGQGYNEQFF. This chain uses TRBV28 with TRBJ2-1, with 9 bases aligning to TRBD1. The CDR3 length is 16 residues. J lost 3 bases, V lost 1 base, and 4 bases had no gene match. The V gene's germline CDR1 is MDHEN and CDR2 SYDVKM. The full variable domain, its missing parts supplied by reference TRBV28 and TRBJ2-1, is DVKVTQSSRYLVKRTGEKVFLECVQDMDHENMFWYRQDPGLGLRLIYFSYDVKMKEKGDIPEGYSVSREKKERFSLILESASTNQTSMYLCASSLYPGQGYNEQFFGPGTRLTVL.